The entry below gives a single T cell receptor beta chain sequence along with its context. As yet, its antigen is unknown. The data are from a study of OX40 agonist ivuxolimab in advanced cancers. Overall study context: The diagnoses of dose-escalation patients were hepatocellular carcinoma, melanoma, renal cell or head and neck cancer. Study conclusions and caveats: More expanded clones were seen, on average, in CD8+ T cells than in CD4+.

Sequenced by immunoSEQ multiplex PCR; TCRdb stores in-frame clones only, minus some. The sample lists 63,000 or so clones; roughly nine tenths were seen once. Sequences were derived from CD4+ or CD8+ T cells sorted from blood, sampled in a trial of the OX40 agonist ivuxolimab. The source of this sequence is an adult with an advanced solid tumor such as melanoma, head and neck, liver or kidney cancer.

CDR3 in DNA: TGCGCCAGCAGCCAACTTGGGACCGGAGCCTATGGCTACACCTTC. It translates to CASSQLGTGAYGYTF. The V gene is TRBV4-1, the J gene TRBJ1-2, with D tentatively TRBD1 (5 bases). The germline CDR1 and CDR2 sequences are MGHRA and YSYEKL. The CDR3 extends over 15 amino acids. V shed 2 bases and J shed 4 bases, with 14 bases lying between them.